The next 9 T cell receptor beta chains were all read from a single sample in a study of spatial heterogeneity in lung cancer. As to time point: sample taken at primary tumor resection. No cells were sorted before sequencing. The whole RNA sequenced was extracted from tumor, nontumor lung or frozen PBMC. TCRdb re-called the 5' RACE reads through MiXCR, storing one row per CDR3 protein. This table holds a few thousand distinct CDR3 sequences, about 9.1% found once. The sample was normal lung tissue next to the tumor, taken at surgery. These receptors all come from a male donor with early-stage non-small cell lung cancer.

This clonotype is labeled as medium-sized. The library was prepared for alpha chains; this beta chain is a stray read, so its frequency means little. The V gene is TRBV18, the J gene TRBJ1-1, with TRBD1 matching over 9 bases. Germline assignment: CDR1 KGHSH and CDR2 LQKENI. The CDR3 loop spans 18 amino acids. The J segment lost 4 bases and the V segment lost 6 bases, leaving 18 bases of the junction unmatched. The DNA of the CDR3 is TGTGCCAGCTCTTTCACAAGCGGGACAGGGACTAGTATCACTGAAGCTTTCTTT. It specifies CASSFTSGTGTSITEAFF.

This clonotype was observed a handful of times. This beta chain is off target for a library built for alpha chains, so its abundance means little. The chain carries TRBV11-2 and TRBJ2-5, with 7 bases lining up with TRBD1. This CDR3 spans 16 amino acids. The junction had 5 bases not matched to a gene; V was cut back by 1 base and J by 0 bases. Germline V lookup: CDR1 SGHAT, CDR2 FQNNGV. The CDR3: CASSLGAGGNQETQYF. The CDR3 coding sequence is TGTGCCAGCAGCTTAGGGGCAGGGGGTAACCAAGAGACCCAGTACTTC.

By share, this clonotype ranks as medium-sized. This beta chain is a stray sequence in a library constructed for alpha chains; its clone size is not meaningful. This chain joins TRBV5-6 and TRBJ1-4, with D hard to call. This CDR3 is 14 amino acids long. Germline CDR1 SGHDT, CDR2 YYEEEE. Trimming stripped 1 base from V and 8 bases from J, with 12 bases between. CDR3 amino acids: CASSLLGVEEKLFF. CDR3 nucleotide sequence: TGTGCCAGCAGCTTGCTGGGAGTGGAGGAAAAACTGTTTTTT. The entire variable domain, with the rest obtained from reference TRBV5-6 and TRBJ1-4, is as follows: DAGVTQSPTHLIKTRGQQVTLRCSPKSGHDTVSWYQQALGQGPQFIFQYYEEEERQRGNFPDRFSGHQFPNYSSELNVNALLLGDSALYLCASSLLGVEEKLFFGSGTQLSVL.

This clonotype is classed as medium-sized. With the library built for alpha chains, this beta chain is off target and its frequency is not meaningful. This chain uses TRBV7-9 with TRBJ2-5; D remains ambiguous. With 2 bases removed from V and 2 bases from J, the gap between germline ends came to 9 bases. Germline V gene lookup returns CDR1 SEHNR and CDR2 FQNEAQ (reference sequence). This CDR3 is built from 14 residues. CDR3 loop: CASSLSDRQETQYF. CDR3 sequence (DNA): TGTGCCAGCAGCTTATCGGATCGGCAAGAGACCCAGTACTTC.

This clonotype is categorized as medium-sized. The library was designed around alpha chains, so this beta chain is a stray read whose abundance carries little weight. The rearrangement uses TRBV20-1 and TRBJ1-4, with D maybe TRBD1 (6 bases). The germline V gene has CDR1 DFQATT and CDR2 SNEGSKA (reference sequence). The CDR3 has 16 amino acids. V lost 6 bases and J 0 bases, leaving 17 bases between the germline ends. CDR3 DNA: TGCAGTGCCCCCCCTGGGGGGGCCGCAACTAATGAAAAACTGTTTTTT. It specifies CSAPPGGAATNEKLFF.

This clonotype is classed as medium-sized. This beta chain came through as a stray read in a library set up for alpha chains, and its size says little. The chain is built from TRBV6-6 and TRBJ1-2, with a possible D match to TRBD1 (6 bases). The V gene's germline CDR1 is MNHNY and CDR2 SVGAGI (reference sequence). V was clipped by 11 bases and J by 4 bases, with 14 bases between them. CDR3 length: 12 amino acids. The CDR3 loop is CAVGGPFYGYTF. CDR3 DNA: TGTGCCGTGGGGGGCCCCTTCTATGGCTACACCTTC.

As regards this clonotype: Since it is a stray read in a library aimed at alpha chains, this beta chain has a size that is not meaningful. This rearrangement joins TRBV11-2 to TRBJ1-2; no clear D gene. The CDR3 totals 14 residues. From germline, CDR1 is SGHAT and CDR2 FQNNGV. The V gene lost 1 base and the J gene lost 4 bases, with 10 bases spanning the gap. CDR3 DNA sequence: TGTGCCAGCAGCTTAGCGCCGGGAGGCTATGGCTACACCTTC. Protein product: CASSLAPGGYGYTF.

Judged by abundance, this clonotype is medium-sized. Because the library targeted alpha chains, this beta chain is an off-target read whose size means little. The chain couples TRBV20-1 to TRBJ1-6; D is perhaps TRBD1 (6 bases). V shed 6 bases and J shed 0 bases, with 9 bases lying between them. The CDR3 is made up of 14 amino acids. Germline-derived CDR1 and CDR2 are DFQATT and SNEGSKA (reference sequence). The CDR3: CSAQDSSYNSPLHF. The CDR3 nucleotides are TGCAGTGCCCAGGACAGCTCCTATAATTCACCCCTCCACTTT.

Comment on this clonotype: This beta chain lies outside the target of a library built for alpha chains; its clone size means little. This sequence joins TRBV4-1 and TRBJ1-1; no clear D. There are 13 residues in the CDR3. Germline V gene data show CDR1 as MGHRA and CDR2 as YSYEKL. V lost 4 bases and J 1 base, leaving 7 bases between the germline ends. CDR3 nucleotides: TGCGCCAGCAGCCTACCGTCGAACACTGAAGCTTTCTTT. It yields the protein CASSLPSNTEAFF.